Following are 7 T cell receptor beta chains from one sample sequenced in a study of T cell repertoires in cytomegalovirus infection. TCRdb used MiXCR to reprocess the reads, holding one entry per CDR3 protein. The sample comprises approximately 990,000 distinct CDR3 sequences, roughly 31% of which are singletons, and roughly 13% rests with the top ten. The antigens of these receptors remain unknown. The sample in question was cultured CD8+ T cells from PBMCs, obtained from culture after CMV antigen stimulation. The receptors originated from a human donor in good health (CMV status not recorded). Some clones in this sample may be carry-over from other donors' samples.

The chain has TRBV28 and TRBJ1-2; no reliable D call. The ends were cut back, 3 bases at V and 6 bases at J, with 20 bases in the middle. Germline-derived CDR1 and CDR2 are MDHEN and SYDVKM. This CDR3 is 16 amino acids long. This CDR3 reads CASSFGGSTTPHGYTF. CDR3 DNA sequence: TGTGCCAGCAGTTTTGGAGGGAGCACCACCCCTCATGGCTACACCTTC.

The J gene is TRBJ2-5, the V gene TRBV7-6; the D is unclear. CDR1 and CDR2 from the germline V gene are SGHVS and FNYEAQ. The length of the CDR3 is 17 residues. Between the trimmed V and J ends, which lost 0 bases and 1 base, there was a span of 15 bases. For the CDR3, the DNA is TGTGCCAGCAGCTTAGCCCTCTTCGCGGTGAGCCAAGAGACCCAGTACTTC. It translates to CASSLALFAVSQETQYF.

The J gene is TRBJ2-3, the V gene TRBV11-2; D is uncertain. This CDR3 is 13 amino acids long. The V end lost 6 bases, the J end lost 6 bases, and 13 bases lay between the germline ends. The V gene's germline CDR1 is SGHAT and CDR2 FQNNGV. The CDR3 sequence is CASSRQVVDTQYF. CDR3 bases: TGTGCCAGCAGTCGCCAGGTGGTGGATACGCAGTATTTT.

The V call is TRBV19, the J call TRBJ1-2, with D uncertain. Germline V lookup: CDR1 LNHDA, CDR2 SQIVND (reference sequence). The ends were cut back, 4 bases at V and 4 bases at J, with 10 bases in the middle. The CDR3 spans 13 residues. CDR3 coding DNA: TGTGCCAGTAGTACCCCGGGCCGCTATGGCTACACCTTC. Translating gives CASSTPGRYGYTF.

This clonotype has just a few counts. Written as DNA, the CDR3 is TGTGCCAGTAGTATCGAGGGTAGTTTTTACAATGAGCAGTTCTTC. The encoded protein is CASSIEGSFYNEQFF. The chain links TRBV19 to TRBJ2-1; D is possibly TRBD2 (5 bases). This CDR3 has 15 residues. In germline, CDR1 is LNHDA, CDR2 SQIVND (reference sequence). V lost 3 bases to trimming and J lost 4 bases, with 13 bases between them.

This clonotype was counted a few times. V is TRBV27 and J is TRBJ2-7; 9 bases map to TRBD1. Losses at the gene ends were 6 bases for V and 4 bases for J; bases not matched to a gene: 7. The CDR3 covers 14 residues. Germline values: CDR1 MNHEY, CDR2 SMNVEV (reference sequence). For the CDR3, the DNA is TGTGCCAGCAGCCGGGGACAGGGAGAATACGAGCAGTACGTC. Residues: CASSRGQGEYEQYV.

This clonotype was observed once. V gene TRBV27 combines with J gene TRBJ2-5; 9 bases are shared with TRBD1. This CDR3 has 15 amino acids. CDR1 is MNHEY, CDR2 SMNVEV, per germline (reference sequence). V lost 3 bases to trimming and J lost 5 bases; unmatched junction nucleotides: 7. Written as DNA, the CDR3 is TGTGCCAGCAGTTTCTCACAGGGGGCATGGGAGACCCAGTACTTC. Residues: CASSFSQGAWETQYF.